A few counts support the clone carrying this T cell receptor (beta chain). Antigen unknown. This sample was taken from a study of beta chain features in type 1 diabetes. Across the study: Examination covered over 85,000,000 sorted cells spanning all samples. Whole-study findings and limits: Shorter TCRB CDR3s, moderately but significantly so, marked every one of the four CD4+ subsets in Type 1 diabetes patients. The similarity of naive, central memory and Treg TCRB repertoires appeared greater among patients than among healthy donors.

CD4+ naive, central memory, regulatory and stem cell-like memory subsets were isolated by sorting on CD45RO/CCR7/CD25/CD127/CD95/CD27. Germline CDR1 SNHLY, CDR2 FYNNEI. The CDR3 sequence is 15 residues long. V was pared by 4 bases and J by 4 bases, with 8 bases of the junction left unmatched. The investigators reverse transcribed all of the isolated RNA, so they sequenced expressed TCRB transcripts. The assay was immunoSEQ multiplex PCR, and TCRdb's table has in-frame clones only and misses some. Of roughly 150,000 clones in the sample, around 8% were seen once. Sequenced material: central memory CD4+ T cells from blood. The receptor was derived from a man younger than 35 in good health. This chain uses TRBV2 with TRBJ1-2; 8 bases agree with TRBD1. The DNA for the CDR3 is TGTGCCAGCAGTGGCCAGGGGACAGGCCTCTATGGCTACACCTTC. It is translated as CASSGQGTGLYGYTF.